These 11 T cell receptor beta chains share one sample of origin, sequenced in a study of post-analysis software for immune sequencing data. Whole-study findings and limits: With TRBV5-6, TRBV5-1 and TRBV20-1 included, about five TRBV segments were more frequent in patients than in controls.

These TCRs are of unknown antigen specificity. The authors incorporated unique molecular identifiers into the TCR beta cDNA libraries. TCRdb fed the PCR reads into MiXCR, producing one record per CDR3 protein. Of roughly 400,000 distinct CDR3 sequences listed, approximately 42% are singletons. The specimen was blood. The source of these receptors is a girl aged 2 to 10 with multiple sclerosis.

The chain links TRBV27 to TRBJ2-3, with 8 bases that match TRBD2. The germline CDR1 and CDR2 sequences are MNHEY and SMNVEV (reference sequence). The CDR3 extends over 17 amino acids. Trimming removed 2 bases from V and 2 bases from J; junction bases left unmatched: 9. The CDR3: CASSLNGGGRTTDTQYF. The CDR3, as DNA: TGTGCCAGCAGTTTAAACGGTGGCGGGAGGACCACAGATACGCAGTATTTT.

The chain couples TRBV10-3 to TRBJ2-5; no clear D. The CDR3 is 12 residues long. CDR1 and CDR2 (germline): ENHRY, SYGVKD. The ends were cut back, 6 bases at V and 5 bases at J, with 10 bases in the middle. As DNA, the CDR3 is TGTGCCATCAGCGACCAGTGGGAGACCCAGTACTTC. Its translation is CAISDQWETQYF.

J is TRBJ2-7 and V is TRBV6-2 or TRBV6-3; 9 nucleotides match TRBD2. CDR1 MNHEY and CDR2 SVGEGT come from the germline V gene. This CDR3 has 14 residues. After removal of 7 bases from V and 3 bases from J, the junction contained 7 bases not matched to a gene. The CDR3 nucleotides read TGTGCCAGCACCTCAGCGGGAGGTATCTACGAGCAGTACTTC. It codes for CASTSAGGIYEQYF.

The chain uses TRBV4-3 and TRBJ2-7; the D call may be TRBD1 or TRBD2 (5 bases each). Germline V gives CDR1 LGHNA, CDR2 YSLEER. The germline V and J ends were trimmed by 0 bases and 3 bases, with 9 bases remaining between them. The CDR3 runs 14 residues. The CDR3 coding sequence is TGCGCCAGCAGCCAAGATAATGGGGGCTACGAGCAGTACTTC. Protein product: CASSQDNGGYEQYF.

In this sample, this clonotype turned up once. Relative to the germline gene, one junction end is altered; a read error may explain this. The J gene is TRBJ2-1, the V gene TRBV29-1; D is undetermined. The germline V gene has CDR1 SQVTM and CDR2 ANQGSEA. CDR3 length: 16 amino acids. The CDR3 bases are TGCAGCGCCAGCTCTGGACGCCCCAGCTCCTACAGTGAGCAGTTCTTC. This encodes CSASSGRPSSYSEQFF.

Many counts were recorded for this clonotype. V and J are TRBV12-3 or TRBV12-4 and TRBJ2-1; 8 bases line up with TRBD1. The V segment lost 7 bases and the J segment 8 bases; nucleotides outside the gene matches: 16. The CDR3 runs 16 residues. The chain's CDR3 is CASTEGPPDRVDEQFF. The CDR3 DNA reads TGTGCCAGCACCGAAGGCCCCCCGGACAGGGTGGATGAGCAGTTCTTC.

The chain employs TRBV11-1 and TRBJ2-5; 10 bases match TRBD2. Per germline, CDR1 SGHAT and CDR2 FQDESV (reference sequence). V shed 5 bases, J shed 5 bases, and the junction held 5 bases outside the gene matches. This CDR3 has 14 amino acids. CDR3 in amino acids: CASSRDSGRETQYF. In DNA, the CDR3 is TGTGCCAGCAGCCGAGATAGCGGGAGGGAGACCCAGTACTTC. Full variable domain (missing parts from reference TRBV11-1 and TRBJ2-5): EAEVAQSPRYKITEKSQAVAFWCDPISGHATLYWYRQILGQGPELLVQFQDESVVDDSQLPKDRFSAERLKGVDSTLKIQPAELGDSAMYLCASSRDSGRETQYFGPGTRLLVL.

The V and J genes are TRBV7-2 and TRBJ1-1; the D gene is possibly TRBD1 (5 bases). Germline CDR1 and CDR2: SGHTA and FQGNSA. There are 14 residues in the CDR3. V lost 5 bases to trimming and J lost 5 bases, with 15 bases between them. In DNA form, the CDR3 reads TGTGCCAGCAGCCGGAGTGGGGGTGGAACTGAAGCTTTCTTT. This codes for CASSRSGGGTEAFF.

This clonotype was observed a handful of times. The rearrangement links TRBV29-1 to TRBJ2-7; 8 bases line up with TRBD2. CDR3 size: 15 residues. V was clipped by 4 bases and J by 4 bases; unmatched bases: 12. Germline loops: CDR1 SQVTM, CDR2 ANQGSEA. The CDR3 DNA reads TGCAGCGTTGTAACATTAGCGGGAAGCACGTACGAGCAGTACTTC. Translating it yields CSVVTLAGSTYEQYF.

This clonotype turned up a few times. The chain is built from TRBV7-6 and TRBJ1-2, with 9 positions matching TRBD1. Germline loops: CDR1 SGHVS, CDR2 FNYEAQ. CDR3 length: 18 amino acids. After removal of 5 bases from V and 8 bases from J, the junction contained 21 bases not matched to a gene. The CDR3 sequence: CASSPTFSGTGIFYGYTF. The DNA for the CDR3 is TGTGCCAGCAGCCCGACGTTCTCCGGGACAGGGATATTTTACGGCTACACCTTC.

This clonotype was observed a few times. This sequence joins TRBV5-1 and TRBJ2-7; D is ambiguous. CDR3 length: 11 amino acids. Germline V CDR1 and CDR2: SGHRS, YFSETQ. Deletions cut 4 bases from V and 7 bases from J, with 9 bases between. The CDR3 DNA sequence: TGCGCCAGCAGCGCCTTGGGGGAGCAGTACTTC. It codes for CASSALGEQYF.